This T cell receptor (beta chain) comes out of a study of blood T cell repertoires in COVID-19. Per the original methods: Amplification of reference gene primers was used by the study to estimate nucleated cell counts. The data were produced by immunoSEQ multiplex PCR, yet TCRdb's version contains in-frame clones alone and is incomplete. That table is the source of V, J and clone size, and D and trimming were worked out from the DNA. The sample shows about 110,000 clones, under 75% of them seen only once. Germline values: CDR1 MDHEN, CDR2 SYDVKM. V lost 5 bases and J 3 bases, leaving 14 bases between the germline ends. This CDR3 spans 14 amino acids.

This clonotype originated in a man older than 75 with acute or convalescent COVID-19. The chain uses TRBV28 and TRBJ2-7, with a weak D call TRBD1 (7 bases). Sequencing was done on a sample of peripheral blood. The DNA of the CDR3 is TGTGCCAGCAGTGCAACAGGGGAGGACTACGAGCAGTACTTC. Protein: CASSATGEDYEQYF.